These 16 T cell receptor beta chains share one sample of origin, sequenced in a study of cytomegalovirus exposure and HLA in healthy donors. Profiled with immunoSEQ multiplex PCR; TCRdb holds only in-frame clones, not every one. The table shows around 58,000 clones, with approximately 90% occurring only once. The source material was PBMCs. These receptors originate from a woman aged 18 to 35 in good health and CMV-seronegative.

This sequence joins TRBV15 and TRBJ1-5; 8 nucleotides align to TRBD1. CDR1 is LNHNV, CDR2 YYDKDF, per germline (reference sequence). This CDR3 comprises 16 residues. With 0 bases clipped from V and 7 bases from J, the junction kept 8 bases outside the gene matches. The CDR3 loop reads CATSRDSGQGRQPQHF. Here the CDR3 DNA reads TGTGCCACCAGCAGAGATTCCGGACAGGGACGCCAGCCCCAGCATTTT.

The chain recombines TRBV15 with TRBJ2-1; maybe TRBD2 (5 bases). V gave up 1 base and J gave up 2 bases, with 15 bases separating them. This CDR3 is 17 amino acids long. Germline values: CDR1 LNHNV, CDR2 YYDKDF (reference sequence). CDR3 amino acids: CATSRVRTSRPYNEQFF. The DNA for the CDR3 is TGTGCCACCAGCAGAGTCCGGACTTCGCGCCCCTACAATGAGCAGTTCTTC.

The rearrangement joins TRBV28 to TRBJ1-2; 9 bases line up with TRBD1. After removal of 9 bases from V and 7 bases from J, the junction contained 6 bases not matched to a gene. Per the germline V gene, CDR1 is MDHEN and CDR2 is SYDVKM. The CDR3 spans 12 residues. The CDR3 protein is CASTDRGSGYTF. In nucleotides, the CDR3 is TGTGCCAGTACGGACAGGGGTAGTGGCTACACCTTC.

V and J are TRBV28 and TRBJ2-5; TRBD1 matches at 9 bases. CDR3 length: 15 amino acids. The V gene's germline CDR1 is MDHEN and CDR2 SYDVKM. With 3 bases clipped from V and 5 bases from J, the junction kept 7 bases outside the gene matches. This chain's CDR3 is CASSFPVTGGETQYF. CDR3 bases: TGTGCCAGCAGTTTCCCTGTGACAGGGGGGGAGACCCAGTACTTC.

This sequence joins TRBV9 and TRBJ2-3; 9 positions match TRBD1. Trimming at V came to 0 bases and at J to 4 bases, leaving 6 bases not matched to a gene. CDR3 length: 16 residues. Germline V gene sequence: CDR1 SGDLS, CDR2 YYNGEE. Here the CDR3 DNA reads TGTGCCAGCAGCGTAGCTGGAACAGGGGGCGCAGATACGCAGTATTTT. Its translation: CASSVAGTGGADTQYF.

The J gene is TRBJ2-1, the V gene TRBV30; TRBD2 aligns across 11 bases. CDR1 GTSNPN and CDR2 SVGIG come from the germline V gene (reference sequence). The junction had 3 bases not matched to a gene; V was cut back by 2 bases and J by 3 bases. This CDR3 has 15 residues. This CDR3 reads CAWSSLAGGYNEQFF. The CDR3 nucleotides read TGTGCCTGGAGTTCCCTAGCGGGGGGCTACAATGAGCAGTTCTTC. Together with reference TRBV30 and TRBJ2-1, the CDR3 gives the full variable domain: SQTIHQWPATLVQPVGSPLSLECTVEGTSNPNLYWYRQAAGRGLQLLFYSVGIGQISSEVPQNLSASRPQDRQFILSSKKLLLSDSGFYLCAWSSLAGGYNEQFFGPGTRLTVL.

The rearrangement joins TRBV19 to TRBJ1-2, with 9 bases matching TRBD1. Germline values: CDR1 LNHDA, CDR2 SQIVND (reference sequence). CDR3 size: 15 residues. After removal of 5 bases from V and 2 bases from J, the junction contained 6 bases not matched to a gene. For the CDR3, the DNA is TGTGCCAGTAGTGTTACCGGGACAGGGAACTATGGCTACACCTTC. It codes for CASSVTGTGNYGYTF.

V gene TRBV30 combines with J gene TRBJ2-1, with 11 positions matching TRBD2. There are 19 residues in the CDR3. V lost 2 bases and J lost 2; bases outside the gene matches: 14. CDR1 is GTSNPN and CDR2 is SVGIG in the germline V gene (reference sequence). This chain's CDR3 is CAWSKDRGTSGRTYNEQFF. The CDR3 DNA reads TGTGCCTGGAGTAAAGACAGGGGTACTAGCGGGAGAACCTACAATGAGCAGTTCTTC.

The rearrangement links TRBV27 to TRBJ2-5, with 13 positions matching TRBD2. Germline V lookup: CDR1 MNHEY, CDR2 SMNVEV (reference sequence). The CDR3 sequence is 16 residues long. The trim removed 4 bases at V and 0 bases at J, leaving 2 bases unmatched. CDR3 nucleotide sequence: TGTGCCAGCAGTTCACTAGCGGGAGGGAACCAAGAGACCCAGTACTTC. Translating gives CASSSLAGGNQETQYF.

This rearrangement joins TRBV6-1 to TRBJ1-2; no reliable D call. The CDR3 has 13 residues. Trimming shortened V by 2 bases and J by 5 bases, and 9 bases separated the two germline ends. Germline CDR1 reads MNHNS; CDR2 reads SASEGT. Written as DNA, the CDR3 is TGTGCCAGCAGTGAACAGCAGGAATATGGCTACACCTTC. It yields the protein CASSEQQEYGYTF.

This rearrangement joins TRBV6-5 to TRBJ2-3; 8 bases map to TRBD2. The germline gives CDR1 MNHEY, CDR2 SVGAGI. Losses at the gene ends were 2 bases for V and 2 bases for J; bases not matched to a gene: 6. The CDR3 runs 16 residues. The CDR3 spells CASSYLTSGHTDTQYF. The CDR3 DNA sequence: TGTGCCAGCAGTTACCTAACTAGCGGTCACACAGATACGCAGTATTTT.

The rearrangement uses TRBV9 and TRBJ1-1, with D maybe TRBD1 (5 bases). The CDR3 loop spans 15 amino acids. V lost 4 bases and J 5 bases, leaving 18 bases between the germline ends. Germline CDR1 SGDLS, CDR2 YYNGEE. The CDR3 spells CASSPHIMGGTEAFF. CDR3 DNA: TGTGCCAGCAGCCCTCACATAATGGGGGGAACTGAAGCTTTCTTT.

The chain employs TRBV29-1 and TRBJ2-7, with 11 bases lining up with TRBD2. After removal of 4 bases from V and 1 base from J, the junction contained 12 bases not matched to a gene. CDR1 and CDR2 from the germline V gene are SQVTM and ANQGSEA. The CDR3 length is 17 residues. The CDR3 loop is CSVVPIGGLAGSYEQYF. CDR3 bases: TGCAGCGTTGTCCCCATCGGTGGACTAGCGGGTTCCTACGAGCAGTACTTC.

This clone came up once. The chain uses TRBV5-4 and TRBJ2-3, with 12 bases matching TRBD2. The J segment lost 4 bases and the V segment lost 4 bases, leaving 10 bases of the junction unmatched. There are 17 residues in the CDR3. The germline gives CDR1 SGHNT, CDR2 YYREEE (reference sequence). The CDR3 is CASSLGLAGGPADTQYF. CDR3 DNA: TGTGCCAGCAGCCTGGGACTAGCGGGCGGGCCTGCAGATACGCAGTATTTT. The variable domain in full, completed from reference TRBV5-4 and TRBJ2-3, reads ETGVTQSPTHLIKTRGQQVTLRCSSQSGHNTVSWYQQALGQGPQFIFQYYREEENGRGNFPPRFSGLQFPNYSSELNVNALELDDSALYLCASSLGLAGGPADTQYFGPGTRLTVL.

The chain carries TRBV18 and TRBJ2-7; no definite D call. The CDR3 runs 13 residues. Germline-derived CDR1 and CDR2 are KGHSH and LQKENI. The V end was cut by 0 bases, the J end by 2 bases, with 5 bases between. CDR3 bases: TGTGCCAGCTCACCACCGTCCACCTACGAGCAGTACTTC. Translation gives CASSPPSTYEQYF.

The rearrangement uses TRBV9 and TRBJ2-5, with 7 bases aligning to TRBD2. Per germline, CDR1 SGDLS and CDR2 YYNGEE. The CDR3 spans 16 residues. The ends lost 4 bases at V and 5 bases at J; junction bases unmatched: 14. This chain's CDR3 is CASSPPGEAGVETQYF. CDR3 nucleotide sequence: TGTGCCAGCAGCCCCCCCGGAGAGGCGGGAGTGGAGACCCAGTACTTC.